This TCR beta chain is drawn from a study of T cells in localized non-small cell lung cancer. Study results and caveats: Without multi-region sequencing, intratumor heterogeneity could not be excluded. Appearing in adjacent lung were a median about 57 of the top 100 tumor clones.

On this clone: Its antigen is not known.

V lost 5 bases to trimming and J lost 4 bases, with 11 bases between them. CDR3 length equals 12 residues. Germline V lookup: CDR1 SQVTM, CDR2 ANQGSEA. Sequencing was performed with immunoSEQ multiplex PCR; in TCRdb, only in-frame clones are kept and a portion is missing. The sample contains under 100,000 clones, around 89% of which appear only once. The specimen was peripheral blood, collected before any cancer treatment. V is TRBV29-1 and J is TRBJ2-5; tentatively, D is TRBD1 (5 bases). This clonotype was obtained from a woman aged 40 to 75 with stage I squamous cell lung carcinoma. The CDR3 loop reads CSVHVRVETQYF. The CDR3 DNA reads as TGCAGCGTTCATGTCAGGGTAGAGACCCAGTACTTC.